These T cell receptor beta chains were read from a single sample in a study of shared clonotypes between healthy human individuals. This table comes from immunoSEQ multiplex PCR, and its TCRdb copy is limited to in-frame clones, with some not included. Of approximately 2.5 million clones detected, 80% to 95% appear once; the ten largest clones hold 0.36%. The specimen was naive CD4+ T cells from PBMCs. The receptors were sampled from a man between 18 and 35 years old in good health. Some clones in this sample may be carry-over from other donors' samples. Each CDR3 is given with its conserved first and last residue. The D gene is left open where the match is weak. Only some rows state a clone size, as once, few, many or a class for expanded clones.

TRBD1 . TRBJ1-2 TRBV6-1 TGTGCCAGCAGGTGGACAGGGGGCGGAAGTGGCTACACCTTC CASRWTGGGSGYTF
. . TRBJ2-3 TRBV2 TGTGCCAGCAGATTGACGGTTAGCACAGATACGCAGTATTTT CASRLTVSTDTQYF
. . TRBJ2-7 TRBV4-1 TGCGCCAGCAGCCAAGTGGGTCGCCGACCATCAACCTACGAGCAGTACTTC CASSQVGRRPSTYEQYF
. few TRBJ2-4 TRBV23-1 TGCGCCAGCAGTCAATGCGGACTAAGGGACATTCAGTACTTC CASSQCGLRDIQYF
. . TRBJ2-5 TRBV9 TGTGCCAGCAGCGTGGGGCAGGGCTGGGAGACCCAGTACTTC CASSVGQGWETQYF
. . TRBJ2-2 TRBV7-2 TGTGCCAGCAGCTTACAACAGGGACGGAACACCGGGGAGCTGTTTTTT CASSLQQGRNTGELFF
TRBD1 . TRBJ1-2 TRBV6-5 TGTGCCAGCAGTTACCGGGCAGGGGGCCCTGGCTACACCTTC CASSYRAGGPGYTF
. . TRBJ1-3 TRBV30 TGTGCCTGGAGCGCCCGTGGGGGAAACACCATATATTTT CAWSARGGNTIYF
. . TRBJ2-3 TRBV28 TGTGCCAGCAGTTATCCTTCAGATACGCAGTATTTT CASSYPSDTQYF
. . TRBJ2-3 TRBV6-1 TGTGCCAGCACTAGGGGATTCGCAGATACGCAGTATTTT CASTRGFADTQYF
. . TRBJ2-1 TRBV7-9 TGTGCCAGCAGCCCTCTCGGCTCCTACAATGAGCAGTTCTTC CASSPLGSYNEQFF
. . TRBJ1-5 TRBV28 TGTGCCAGCAGTTTATCTCTTGGGCAGCCCCAGCATTTT CASSLSLGQPQHF
. once TRBJ2-5 TRBV5-6 TGTGCCAGCAGCTTGGCCCTAACAGGCGAAGAGACCCAGTACTTC CASSLALTGEETQYF
. . TRBJ2-7 TRBV28 TGTGCCAGCAGCATTTGGGGGGTGGGGTCCTACGAGCAGTACTTC CASSIWGVGSYEQYF
. . TRBJ1-1 TRBV29-1 TGCAGCGTTTTCTCACATGAAGCTTTCTTT CSVFSHEAFF
. . TRBJ2-7 TRBV6-6 TGTGCCAGCAGAACACAAGAAAGCGAGCAGTACTTC CASRTQESEQYF
. . TRBJ2-1 TRBV6-5 TGTGCCAGCAGCTCTAGGGCAGGAAGGTACAATGAGCAGTTCTTC CASSSRAGRYNEQFF
. few TRBJ1-5 TRBV2 TGTGCCAGCAGTGGACGACAACACAATCAGCCCCAGCATTTT CASSGRQHNQPQHF
. . TRBJ1-5 TRBV5-1 TGCGCCAGCAGCTTGGGGCAGGTCAATCAGCCCCAGCATTTT CASSLGQVNQPQHF
TRBD2 . TRBJ2-3 TRBV7-9 TGTGCCAGCAGCTCCCCCCCAGGCGGGAGGAGCACAGATACGCAGTATTTT CASSSPPGGRSTDTQYF
TRBD2 . TRBJ2-6 TRBV2 TGTGCCAGCAGTACCCCTAGCGGGAGGAAAACCGGGGCCAACGTCCTGACTTTC CASSTPSGRKTGANVLTF
. . TRBJ2-7 TRBV5-1 TGCGCCAGCAGCTTGGGACAGCAACCTAACGAGCAGTACTTC CASSLGQQPNEQYF
. . TRBJ2-7 TRBV25-1 TGTGCCAGCACGGCTGCCTACGAGCAGTACTTC CASTAAYEQYF
. . TRBJ2-1 TRBV9 TGTGCCAGCAGCGTAGACGCAGACAATGAGCAGTTCTTC CASSVDADNEQFF
TRBD2 . TRBJ2-1 TRBV7-9 TGTGCCAGCAGCCCGCCGGGAGGGCGGCACAATGAGCAGTTCTTC CASSPPGGRHNEQFF
. . TRBJ1-1 TRBV4-3 TGCGCCAGCAGCCAAGGCGGGGGATGGGCTGAAGCTTTCTTT CASSQGGGWAEAFF
. . TRBJ2-5 TRBV11-1 TGTGCCAGCAGCTTAGCATGGCAGGGGTCGGGCCAAGAGACCCAGTACTTC CASSLAWQGSGQETQYF
TRBD1 . TRBJ1-1 TRBV7-6 TGTGCCAGCAGCTCGACAGGGTTTGAAGCTTTCTTT CASSSTGFEAFF
. . TRBJ1-1 TRBV18 TGTGCCAGCTCACCGCAGCAGAACACTGAAGCTTTCTTT CASSPQQNTEAFF